This T cell receptor (beta chain) was retrieved from a study of spatial heterogeneity in lung cancer. Regarding time point: sample taken at primary tumor resection. The sequenced material consisted of unsorted whole RNA from tumor, nontumor lung or frozen PBMC. This CDR3 spans 14 amino acids. In germline, CDR1 is KGHDR, CDR2 SFDVKD. V gave up 4 bases and J gave up 7 bases, with 14 bases separating them. TCRdb re-analysed the 5' RACE reads in MiXCR, keeping a single row per CDR3 protein. The data show about 22,000 distinct CDR3 sequences, 4.6% seen once. This clonotype is medium-sized in the sample. V usage is TRBV24-1 and J usage is TRBJ2-3; TRBD1 is a possible D gene (6 bases). The sequences come from PBMCs, collected at surgery. This sequence was found in a male donor with early-stage non-small cell lung cancer. CDR3 nucleotides: TGTGCCACCAGTGACCGGGACACCCTCAATACGCAGTATTTT. The encoded protein is CATSDRDTLNTQYF.